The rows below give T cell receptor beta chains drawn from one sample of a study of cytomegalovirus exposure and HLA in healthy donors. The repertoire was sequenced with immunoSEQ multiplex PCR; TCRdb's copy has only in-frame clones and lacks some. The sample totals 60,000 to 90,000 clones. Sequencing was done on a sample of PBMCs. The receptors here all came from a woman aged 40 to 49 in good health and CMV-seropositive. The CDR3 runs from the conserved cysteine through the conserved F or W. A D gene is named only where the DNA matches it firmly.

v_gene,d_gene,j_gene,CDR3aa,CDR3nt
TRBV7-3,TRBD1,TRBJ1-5,CASSRQGNQPQHF,TGTGCCAGCAGCCGACAGGGAAATCAGCCCCAGCATTTT
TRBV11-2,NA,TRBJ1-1,CASSLVARAEAFF,TGTGCCAGCAGCTTAGTTGCTCGGGCTGAAGCTTTCTTT
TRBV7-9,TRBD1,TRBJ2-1,CASSLLPTVTGQGHGEQFF,TGTGCCAGCAGCTTACTGCCGACCGTAACGGGACAGGGGCATGGTGAGCAGTTCTTC
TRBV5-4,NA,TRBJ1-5,CASSLAPGGNQPQHF,TGTGCCAGCAGCTTGGCTCCAGGGGGCAATCAGCCCCAGCATTTT
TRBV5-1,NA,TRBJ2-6,CASSLAGTSGANVLTF,TGCGCCAGCAGCTTGGCCGGGACATCCGGGGCCAACGTCCTGACTTTC
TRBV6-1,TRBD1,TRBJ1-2,CASSEPPDRPYGYTF,TGTGCCAGCAGTGAACCCCCGGACAGGCCTTATGGCTACACCTTC
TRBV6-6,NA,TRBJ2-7,CASSLTETYEQYF,TGTGCCAGCAGTTTGACGGAGACCTACGAGCAGTACTTC
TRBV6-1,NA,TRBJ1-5,CASEDGDQPQHF,TGTGCCAGTGAGGACGGGGATCAGCCCCAGCATTTT
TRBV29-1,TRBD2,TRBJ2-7,CSVVGGEGLTYEQYF,TGCAGCGTTGTGGGGGGGGAGGGTTTAACCTACGAGCAGTACTTC
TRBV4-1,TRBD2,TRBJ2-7,CASSQGASGRADYEQYF,TGCGCCAGCAGCCAAGGTGCGAGCGGGAGGGCCGACTACGAGCAGTACTTC
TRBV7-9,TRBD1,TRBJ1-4,CASSPRTGIEKLFF,TGTGCCAGCAGCCCTCGGACAGGGATCGAAAAACTGTTTTTT
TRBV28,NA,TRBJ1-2,CASSEEPNYGYTF,TGTGCCAGCAGCGAGGAGCCCAACTATGGCTACACCTTC
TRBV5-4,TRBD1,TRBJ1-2,CASSFDRGDGYTF,TGTGCCAGCAGCTTCGACAGGGGAGATGGCTACACCTTC
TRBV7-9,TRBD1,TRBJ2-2,CASSPGQGPNTGELFF,TGTGCCAGCAGCCCCGGACAGGGCCCGAACACCGGGGAGCTGTTTTTT
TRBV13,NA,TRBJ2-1,CASTRGLSSYNEQFF,TGTGCCAGCACGCGGGGGCTGAGCTCCTACAATGAGCAGTTCTTC
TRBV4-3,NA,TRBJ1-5,CASSQDSGNQPQHF,TGCGCCAGCAGCCAAGATAGCGGGAATCAGCCCCAGCATTTT
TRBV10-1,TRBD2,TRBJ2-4,CASRDGTSGRYRAKNIQYF,TGCGCCAGCAGGGACGGGACTAGCGGGCGGTATAGGGCCAAAAACATTCAGTACTTC
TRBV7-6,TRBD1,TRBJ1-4,CASSLTGGREKLFF,TGTGCCAGCAGTTTGACAGGGGGTCGGGAAAAACTGTTTTTT
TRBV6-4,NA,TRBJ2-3,CASSYASGSSTDTQYF,TGTGCCAGCAGTTACGCCAGCGGATCTAGCACAGATACGCAGTATTTT